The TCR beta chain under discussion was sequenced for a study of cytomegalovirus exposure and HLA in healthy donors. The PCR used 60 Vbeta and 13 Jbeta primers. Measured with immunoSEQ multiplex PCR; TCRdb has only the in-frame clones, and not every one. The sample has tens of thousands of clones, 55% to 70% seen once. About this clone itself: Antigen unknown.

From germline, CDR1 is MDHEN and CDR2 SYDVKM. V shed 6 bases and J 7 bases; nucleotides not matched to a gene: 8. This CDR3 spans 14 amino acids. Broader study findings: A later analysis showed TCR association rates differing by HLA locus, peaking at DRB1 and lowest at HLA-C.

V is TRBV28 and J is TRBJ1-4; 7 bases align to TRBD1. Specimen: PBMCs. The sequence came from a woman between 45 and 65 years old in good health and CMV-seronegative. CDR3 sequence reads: CASSSGTEGEKLFF. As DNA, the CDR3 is TGTGCCAGCAGCTCCGGGACAGAGGGTGAAAAACTGTTTTTT.